The rows below give T cell receptor beta chains drawn from one sample of a study of shared clonotypes between healthy human individuals. The assay was immunoSEQ multiplex PCR, and TCRdb's table has in-frame clones only and misses some. The sample yields under 750,000 clones, around 70% seen once. Sequencing was done on a sample of memory CD4+ T cells sorted from blood. These receptors were obtained from a woman in her twenties or thirties in good health. Both conserved end residues are part of each CDR3. D genes are given only for firm matches. Where a row states a size, it is once, few, many or the class of an expanded clone; other rows omit it.

v_call	clone_size	d_call	j_call	cdr3_aa	cdr3_nt
TRBV13	NA	NA	TRBJ1-1	CASSLGGFGTEAFF	TGTGCCAGCAGCTTGGGCGGGTTTGGAACTGAAGCTTTCTTT
TRBV28	once	TRBD2	TRBJ2-4	CASSFLGGADIQYF	TGTGCCAGCAGTTTCTTGGGAGGGGCTGACATTCAGTACTTC
TRBV27	NA	NA	TRBJ1-4	CASSLCLKLFF	TGTGCCAGCAGTTTATGCCTAAAACTGTTTTTT
TRBV7-9	many	TRBD2	TRBJ2-7	CASSSPGTGGVREQYF	TGTGCCAGCAGCTCCCCGGGGACGGGGGGGGTACGGGAGCAGTACTTC
TRBV7-8	NA	TRBD2	TRBJ2-7	CASSLVREFEQYF	TGTGCCAGCAGCCTCGTGCGGGAGTTCGAGCAGTACTTC
TRBV2	NA	NA	TRBJ1-1	CASSGGDGTEAFF	TGTGCCAGCAGCGGGGGGGACGGCACTGAAGCTTTCTTT
TRBV19	NA	TRBD1	TRBJ2-7	CASSPRTGGFYEQYF	TGTGCCAGTAGTCCGCGGACAGGGGGCTTTTACGAGCAGTACTTC
TRBV27	NA	TRBD1	TRBJ2-7	CASRNQAGTGGGSGYEQYF	TGTGCCAGCAGAAATCAAGCCGGGACAGGGGGCGGGTCAGGCTACGAGCAGTACTTC
TRBV9	many	NA	TRBJ1-1	CASSPVKYSNTEAFF	TGTGCCAGCAGCCCCGTAAAATACAGCAACACTGAAGCTTTCTTT
TRBV29-1	NA	NA	TRBJ2-3	CSVEWASKSTDTQYF	TGCAGCGTTGAGTGGGCTAGCAAAAGCACAGATACGCAGTATTTT
TRBV4-1	once	TRBD2	TRBJ2-1	CASSQPGLAGVVEQFF	TGCGCCAGCAGCCAACCGGGACTAGCGGGAGTCGTTGAGCAGTTCTTC
TRBV19	few	NA	TRBJ1-5	CASTPGSRGPSQPQHF	TGTGCCAGTACCCCCGGATCGCGGGGGCCCAGTCAGCCCCAGCATTTT
TRBV19	NA	TRBD1	TRBJ2-6	CASSTTGTGYSGANVLTF	TGTGCCAGTAGTACGACCGGGACAGGGTACTCTGGGGCCAACGTCCTGACTTTC
TRBV19	NA	TRBD1	TRBJ1-2	CASSIDTGGYGYTF	TGTGCCAGTAGTATAGATACAGGGGGCTATGGCTACACCTTC
TRBV28	once	TRBD1	TRBJ2-1	CASQGQGVSYNEQFF	TGTGCCAGCCAGGGACAGGGGGTTTCCTACAATGAGCAGTTCTTC
TRBV7-9	few	NA	TRBJ2-1	CASSQKGSSYNEQFF	TGTGCCAGCAGCCAGAAGGGGAGCTCCTACAATGAGCAGTTCTTC
TRBV5-1	many	TRBD2	TRBJ2-3	CASSYYPGLAGTDTQYF	TGCGCCAGCAGCTATTATCCGGGACTAGCGGGCACAGATACGCAGTATTTT
TRBV6-6	NA	TRBD2	TRBJ2-1	CASSYGTRNNEQFF	TGTGCCAGCAGTTACGGGACTAGAAACAATGAGCAGTTCTTC
TRBV11-2	once	TRBD1	TRBJ1-1	CASSSPTGTAKSEAFF	TGTGCCAGCAGCTCACCAACCGGGACAGCGAAATCGGAAGCTTTCTTT
TRBV7-6	NA	NA	TRBJ2-3	CASSLAGGARTDTQYF	TGTGCCAGCAGCTTAGCGGGCGGGGCTCGCACAGATACGCAGTATTTT
TRBV5-1	NA	NA	TRBJ1-4	CASSQLGNEKLFF	TGCGCCAGTTCCCAGCTGGGGAATGAAAAACTGTTTTTT
TRBV15	NA	NA	TRBJ2-3	CATSYMRDTQYF	TGTGCCACCAGCTATATGCGTGATACGCAGTATTTT
TRBV5-1	NA	TRBD2	TRBJ2-1	CASSLGLAGASSYNEQFF	TGCGCCAGCAGCTTGGGACTAGCGGGAGCATCGTCCTACAATGAGCAGTTCTTC
TRBV14	once	NA	TRBJ2-5	CASSTLGTYNFPYQETQYF	TGTGCCAGCAGCACACTCGGGACATATAATTTCCCCTACCAAGAGACCCAGTACTTC
TRBV10-3	NA	NA	TRBJ1-1	CAISGQRGAAFF	TGTGCCATCAGCGGACAGAGGGGCGCAGCTTTCTTT
TRBV4-1	many	TRBD1	TRBJ1-1	CASSQWTGLGAMNTEAFF	TGCGCCAGCAGCCAGTGGACAGGTTTAGGAGCAATGAACACTGAAGCTTTCTTT
TRBV28	few	NA	TRBJ2-3	CASSLKSATNTQYF	TGTGCCAGCAGTCTTAAGTCGGCCACAAATACGCAGTATTTT
TRBV6-1	NA	NA	TRBJ1-2	CASSQGQVYGYTF	TGTGCCAGCAGCCAGGGGCAGGTCTATGGCTACACCTTC
TRBV5-4	NA	NA	TRBJ1-4	CASSSGASNEKLFF	TGTGCCAGCAGCTCCGGGGCAAGTAATGAAAAACTGTTTTTT
TRBV2	NA	NA	TRBJ1-1	CASRQTGRNTEAFF	TGTGCCAGCAGGCAGACAGGCAGGAACACTGAAGCTTTCTTT
TRBV11-3	NA	NA	TRBJ1-3	CASSRGGDSGNTIYF	TGTGCCAGCAGCCGGGGGGGAGACTCTGGAAACACCATATATTTT
TRBV28	NA	TRBD2	TRBJ2-4	CASSSGGGQNIQYF	TGTGCCAGCAGTTCGGGGGGAGGTCAAAACATTCAGTACTTC
TRBV25-1	few	NA	TRBJ1-1	CASSEGGASPEAFF	TGTGCCAGCAGTGAGGGGGGGGCTTCACCTGAAGCTTTCTTT
TRBV25-1	NA	NA	TRBJ2-2	CASKDANTGELFF	TGTGCCAGCAAGGACGCGAACACCGGGGAGCTGTTTTTT
TRBV30	NA	TRBD1	TRBJ2-5	CAWVRTGEETQYF	TGTGCCTGGGTTAGGACAGGAGAAGAGACCCAGTACTTC
TRBV11-2	NA	NA	TRBJ2-5	CASSLTGTETQYF	TGTGCCAGCAGCTTAACGGGCACGGAGACCCAGTACTTC
TRBV6-5	NA	TRBD2	TRBJ2-3	CASSYSAGDTDTQYF	TGTGCCAGCAGTTACTCCGCGGGAGATACAGATACGCAGTATTTT
TRBV11-2	NA	NA	TRBJ1-2	CASKTGYDSGYTF	TGTGCCAGCAAAACAGGGTATGATTCTGGCTACACCTTC
TRBV7-9	NA	NA	TRBJ1-2	CASTLDRSYGYTF	TGTGCCAGCACCCTAGACAGGTCGTATGGCTACACCTTC
TRBV7-8	few	NA	TRBJ2-3	CASRGRGTDTQYF	TGTGCCAGCAGGGGCCGCGGCACAGATACGCAGTATTTT
TRBV2	many	NA	TRBJ2-1	CASSNDISLARGEGYEQFF	TGTGCCAGCAGTAACGACATATCACTAGCTAGGGGGGAGGGCTATGAGCAGTTCTTC
TRBV5-1	few	NA	TRBJ2-3	CASSFAQGGGTDTQYF	TGCGCCAGCAGCTTCGCACAGGGAGGGGGCACAGATACGCAGTATTTT
TRBV28	many	NA	TRBJ2-3	CASRTLAPDTQYF	TGTGCCAGCAGAACACTAGCCCCAGATACGCAGTATTTT
TRBV4-1	NA	TRBD2	TRBJ2-1	CASSQDDLSGRAGEEQFF	TGCGCCAGCAGCCAGGACGACCTTAGCGGGAGGGCCGGGGAGGAGCAGTTCTTC
TRBV10-3	NA	NA	TRBJ2-1	CAISAQDASSYNEQFF	TGTGCCATCAGTGCCCAGGACGCGAGCTCCTACAATGAGCAGTTCTTC
TRBV11-1	NA	NA	TRBJ2-3	CASSFRDLPRTDTQYF	TGTGCCAGCAGCTTCCGGGACCTCCCTCGGACAGATACGCAGTATTTT
TRBV7-2	NA	NA	TRBJ2-1	CASAPGPVAYNEQFF	TGTGCCAGCGCCCCGGGGCCCGTAGCCTACAATGAGCAGTTCTTC
TRBV11-2	NA	NA	TRBJ2-7	CASSLGARRQSSYEQYF	TGTGCCAGCAGCTTAGGAGCCCGGCGCCAGAGCTCCTACGAGCAGTACTTC
TRBV30	NA	TRBD1	TRBJ1-2	CAWSEGTAYGYTF	TGTGCCTGGAGTGAGGGGACAGCCTATGGCTACACCTTC
TRBV27	NA	TRBD1	TRBJ2-7	CASSPLRDRGEQYF	TGTGCCAGCAGTCCCCTCCGGGACAGGGGCGAGCAGTACTTC
TRBV5-1	few	NA	TRBJ2-3	CASSLAGRGVGDTQYF	TGCGCCAGCAGCTTGGCCGGAAGGGGAGTTGGTGATACGCAGTATTTT
TRBV25-1	few	NA	TRBJ1-2	CASSGTQRSYGYTF	TGTGCCAGCAGTGGAACCCAAAGGTCCTATGGCTACACCTTC